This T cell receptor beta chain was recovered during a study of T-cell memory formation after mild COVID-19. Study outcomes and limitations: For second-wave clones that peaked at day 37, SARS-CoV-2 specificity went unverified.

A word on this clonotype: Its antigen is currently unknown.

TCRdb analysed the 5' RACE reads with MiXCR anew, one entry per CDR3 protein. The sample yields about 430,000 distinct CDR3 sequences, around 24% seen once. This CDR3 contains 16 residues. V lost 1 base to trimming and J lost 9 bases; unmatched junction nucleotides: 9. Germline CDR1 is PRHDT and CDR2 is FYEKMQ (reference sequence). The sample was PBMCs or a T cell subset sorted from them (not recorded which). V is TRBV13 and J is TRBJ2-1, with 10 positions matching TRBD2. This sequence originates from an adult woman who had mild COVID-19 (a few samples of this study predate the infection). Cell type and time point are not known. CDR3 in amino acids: CASSLVLAGVYGEQFF. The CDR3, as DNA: TGTGCCAGCAGCTTAGTCCTAGCGGGAGTATATGGTGAGCAGTTCTTC.